This is a list of T cell receptor beta chains from one sample in a study of blood T cell repertoires in COVID-19. The data were produced by immunoSEQ multiplex PCR, yet TCRdb's version contains in-frame clones alone and is incomplete. This sample yields 150,000 to 200,000 clones, of which around 81% are seen a single time; 11% belongs to the top ten. What was sequenced was peripheral blood. The receptors come from a man aged 60 to 75 with active or convalescent COVID-19. CDR3s leave out the opening cysteine and the closing phenylalanine or tryptophan. A D gene is named only where the DNA matches it firmly. A row's size may be missing; if present it is once, few, many or a size class.

TRBJ1-1	.	12	few	TRBV19	ASRDPRWLTEAF
TRBJ2-7	.	11	.	TRBV2	ASTRAGPYEQY
TRBJ1-5	TRBD1	14	.	TRBV3-1/TRBV3-2	ASSPGQGYSNQPQH
TRBJ1-2	.	11	.	TRBV7-9	ASSLARVEGYT
TRBJ1-1	.	15	.	TRBV5-1	ASSQLGGGVMNTEAF
TRBJ2-5	.	11	once	TRBV5-4	ASSFQAEETQY
TRBJ1-1	.	11	few	TRBV6-5	ASTSLKNTEAF
TRBJ2-1	.	12	few	TRBV5-1	ASSLGGIGNEQF
TRBJ1-2	TRBD1	11	.	TRBV11-1	ASSQDRGSGYT
TRBJ1-2	.	12	.	TRBV2	ASSVTGENYGYT
TRBJ1-6	.	13	.	TRBV2	ASSEATAHNSPLH
TRBJ1-2	TRBD1	11	.	TRBV5-4	ASSLTGDYGYT
TRBJ2-7	.	12	few	TRBV7-9	ASSLSGSSYEQY
TRBJ2-1	TRBD1	13	.	TRBV24-1	ATSLGQGANNEQF
TRBJ2-7	.	12	.	TRBV11-2	ASSFAYDSYEQY
TRBJ1-1	TRBD1	10	.	TRBV2	ASSRTGVEAF
TRBJ1-1	TRBD1	12	once	TRBV24-1	ATSKGTGGTEAF
TRBJ1-6	TRBD1	13	.	TRBV6-5	ASSLGQGANSPLH
TRBJ1-1	TRBD1	12	.	TRBV6-6	ASLPGQGRTEAF
TRBJ1-5	TRBD1	10	.	TRBV27	ASSTRQGSSH
TRBJ2-1	TRBD1	12	.	TRBV29-1	SVGGTGTYNEQF
TRBJ2-7	.	13	.	TRBV11-2	ASSLRQGGLGEQY
TRBJ2-1	.	18	.	TRBV28	ASSLLGLGAGQSSYNEQF
TRBJ2-2	TRBD1	14	once	TRBV6-6	ASSLDRGLHTGELF
TRBJ2-5	.	10	.	TRBV11-2	ASSLHRETQY
TRBJ2-7	.	14	once	TRBV5-3	ARSLMTDVGDYEQY
TRBJ1-2	.	13	.	TRBV2	ASSGSWKAGDGYT
TRBJ2-3	.	12	.	TRBV19	ASRLGPLEDTQY
TRBJ2-2	TRBD1	14	.	TRBV5-1	ASSAWDRANTGELF
TRBJ2-3	TRBD2	16	few	TRBV5-1	ASSPSALPSGLTDTQY
TRBJ2-7	TRBD1	14	.	TRBV9	ASSMGTGGSSYEQY
TRBJ2-1	TRBD2	13	.	TRBV7-9	ASSPASGANNEQF
TRBJ2-7	.	13	.	TRBV5-1	ASSLDPGYSYEQY
TRBJ1-1	TRBD1	13	many	TRBV28	ASTQGTGANTEAF
TRBJ1-2	TRBD1	15	.	TRBV3-1/TRBV3-2	ASSQLDTGQARYGYT
TRBJ1-5	.	13	.	TRBV6-1	ASSEDVGLNQPQH
TRBJ1-3	.	8	.	TRBV20-1	SALGNTIY
TRBJ1-1	.	11	.	TRBV15	ATSRAKNTEAF
TRBJ2-1	.	16	few	TRBV10-2	ASSESTVSDPTYNEQF
TRBJ2-7	TRBD1	13	.	TRBV28	ASRTGTGGSYEQY
TRBJ1-1	TRBD1	10	few	TRBV24-1	ATQGQGTEAF
TRBJ2-7	TRBD2	11	.	TRBV19	ASATQRGYEQY
TRBJ2-3	.	8	.	TRBV18	ASSIDTQY
TRBJ2-7	.	13	.	TRBV15	ATSRAGTMSYEQY